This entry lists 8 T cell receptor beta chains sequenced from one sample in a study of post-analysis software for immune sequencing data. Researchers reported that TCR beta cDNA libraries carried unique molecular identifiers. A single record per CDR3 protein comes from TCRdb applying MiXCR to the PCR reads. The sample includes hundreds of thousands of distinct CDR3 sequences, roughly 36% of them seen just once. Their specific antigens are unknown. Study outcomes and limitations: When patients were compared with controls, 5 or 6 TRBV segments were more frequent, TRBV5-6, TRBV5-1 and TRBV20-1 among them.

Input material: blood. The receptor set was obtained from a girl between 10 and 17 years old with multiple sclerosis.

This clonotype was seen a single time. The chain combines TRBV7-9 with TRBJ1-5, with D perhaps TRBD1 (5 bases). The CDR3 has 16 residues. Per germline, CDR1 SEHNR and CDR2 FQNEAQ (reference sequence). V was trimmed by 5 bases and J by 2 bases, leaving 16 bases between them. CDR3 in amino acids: CASSPGTSRGNQPQHF. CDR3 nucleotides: TGTGCCAGCAGCCCCGGGACCTCGAGGGGCAATCAGCCCCAGCATTTT.

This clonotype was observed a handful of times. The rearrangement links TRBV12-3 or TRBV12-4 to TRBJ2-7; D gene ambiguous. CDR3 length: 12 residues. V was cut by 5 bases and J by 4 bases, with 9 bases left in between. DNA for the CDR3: TGTGCCAGCAGTCCTTCGGAGTACGAGCAGTACTTC. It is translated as CASSPSEYEQYF.

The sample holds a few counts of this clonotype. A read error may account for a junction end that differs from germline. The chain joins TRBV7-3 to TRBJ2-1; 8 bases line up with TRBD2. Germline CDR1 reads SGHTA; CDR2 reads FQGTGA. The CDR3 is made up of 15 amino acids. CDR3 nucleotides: TGTGCCGGCAGCTTAAACGGGGGGGATTACAATGAGCAGTTCTTC. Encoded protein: CAGSLNGGDYNEQFF. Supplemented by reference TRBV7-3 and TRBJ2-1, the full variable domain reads GAGVSQTPSNKVTEKGKYVELRCDPISGHTALYWYRQSLGQGPEFLIYFQGTGAADDSGLPNDRFFAVRPEGSVSTLKIQRTERGDSAVYLCAGSLNGGDYNEQFFGPGTRLTVL.

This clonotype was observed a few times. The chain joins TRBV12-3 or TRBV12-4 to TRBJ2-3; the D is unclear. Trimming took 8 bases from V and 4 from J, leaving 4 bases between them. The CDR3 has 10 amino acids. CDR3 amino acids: CASGPDTQYF. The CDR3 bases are TGTGCCAGCGGCCCAGATACGCAGTATTTT.

CDR3 in DNA: TGTGCCAGCAGTGCGGGGGGGGTCGAAGAGACCCAGTACTTC. It codes for CASSAGGVEETQYF. This chain joins TRBV2 and TRBJ2-5; 8 nucleotides agree with TRBD2. This CDR3 has 14 amino acids. The V gene's germline CDR1 is SNHLY and CDR2 FYNNEI. V trimming: 4 bases; J trimming: 3 bases; junction bases outside the gene matches: 4.

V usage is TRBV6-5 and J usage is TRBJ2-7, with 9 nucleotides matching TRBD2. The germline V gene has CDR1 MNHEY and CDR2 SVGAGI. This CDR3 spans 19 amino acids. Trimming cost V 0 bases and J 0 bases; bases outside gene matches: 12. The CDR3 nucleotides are TGTGCCAGCAGTTACTCGACGGGGGCCAGCGGGGGGTTCTCCTACGAGCAGTACTTC. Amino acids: CASSYSTGASGGFSYEQYF.

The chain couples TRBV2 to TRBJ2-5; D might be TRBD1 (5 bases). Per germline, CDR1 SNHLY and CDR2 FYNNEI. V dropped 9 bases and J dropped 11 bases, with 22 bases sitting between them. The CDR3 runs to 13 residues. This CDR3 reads CASQGVSEYDQYF. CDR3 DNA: TGTGCCAGTCAAGGGGTCTCGGAATACGATCAGTACTTC.

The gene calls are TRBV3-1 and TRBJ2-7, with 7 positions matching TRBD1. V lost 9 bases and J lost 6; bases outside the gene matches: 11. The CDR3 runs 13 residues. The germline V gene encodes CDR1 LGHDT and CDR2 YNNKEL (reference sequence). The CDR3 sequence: CASRGGLYSEQYF. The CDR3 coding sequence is TGTGCCAGTCGAGGGGGCCTCTATTCCGAGCAGTACTTC.